This T cell receptor (beta chain) was sequenced during a study of T cell responses to AZD1222 COVID-19 vaccine. Whole-study findings and limits: Across the whole spike, CD4 TCRs peaked at regions 160-218 and 743-854. Reports say nearly half of spike-specific TCRs go after unmutated variant regions.

Concerning this clone: The antigen remains undetermined.

Sequencing was performed with immunoSEQ multiplex PCR; in TCRdb, only in-frame clones are kept and a portion is missing. The sample records 150,000 or so clones, 90% to 95% being singletons. The CDR3 spans 14 residues. Looked up from germline, CDR1 is SGHNT and CDR2 is YYREEE (reference sequence). V was shortened by 0 bases and J by 5 bases, with 11 bases between the two germline ends. This clonotype originated in an adult who received the AZD1222 COVID-19 vaccine. Source: peripheral blood, taken 28 days after the second AZD1222 dose. The chain couples TRBV5-4 to TRBJ2-5, with D perhaps assigned TRBD1 or TRBD2 (5 bases each). This CDR3 reads CASSLGGEGETQYF. In nucleotides, the CDR3 is TGTGCCAGCAGCTTGGGGGGCGAGGGGGAGACCCAGTACTTC. Complete variable domain (other parts from reference TRBV5-4 and TRBJ2-5): ETGVTQSPTHLIKTRGQQVTLRCSSQSGHNTVSWYQQALGQGPQFIFQYYREEENGRGNFPPRFSGLQFPNYSSELNVNALELDDSALYLCASSLGGEGETQYFGPGTRLLVL.